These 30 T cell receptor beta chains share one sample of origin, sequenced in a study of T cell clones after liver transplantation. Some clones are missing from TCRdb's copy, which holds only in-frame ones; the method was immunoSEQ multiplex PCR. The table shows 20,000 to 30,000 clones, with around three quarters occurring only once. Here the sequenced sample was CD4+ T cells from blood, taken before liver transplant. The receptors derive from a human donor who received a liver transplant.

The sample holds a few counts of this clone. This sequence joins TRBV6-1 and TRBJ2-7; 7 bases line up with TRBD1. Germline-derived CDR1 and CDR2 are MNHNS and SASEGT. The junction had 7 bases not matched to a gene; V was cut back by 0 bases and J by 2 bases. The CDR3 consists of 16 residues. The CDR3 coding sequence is TGTGCCAGCAGTGAAGCGGATGGGCAGGGGGCCTACGAGCAGTACGTC. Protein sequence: CASSEADGQGAYEQYV.

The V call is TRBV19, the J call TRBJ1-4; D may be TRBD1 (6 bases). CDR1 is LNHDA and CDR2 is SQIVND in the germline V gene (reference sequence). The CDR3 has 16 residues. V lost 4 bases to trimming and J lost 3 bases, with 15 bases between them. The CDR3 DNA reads TGTGCCAGTAGTAAACAGCCGGGGGCGGCTAATGAAAAACTGTTTTTT. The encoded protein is CASSKQPGAANEKLFF.

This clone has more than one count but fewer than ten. The DNA of the CDR3 is TGTGCCTGGAGTCCGCCTCCCGCCAGCTATGGCTACACCTTC. It is translated as CAWSPPPASYGYTF. J is TRBJ1-2 and V is TRBV30; D remains unclear. The CDR3 runs 14 residues. Germline values: CDR1 GTSNPN, CDR2 SVGIG (reference sequence). Trimming took 2 bases from V and 4 from J, leaving 14 bases between them.

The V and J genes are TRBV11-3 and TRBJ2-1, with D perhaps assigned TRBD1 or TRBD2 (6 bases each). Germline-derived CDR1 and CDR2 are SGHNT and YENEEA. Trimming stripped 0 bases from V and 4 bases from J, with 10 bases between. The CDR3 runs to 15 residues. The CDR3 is CASSLEQGGYNEQFF. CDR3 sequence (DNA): TGTGCCAGCAGCTTAGAACAGGGAGGATACAATGAGCAGTTCTTC.

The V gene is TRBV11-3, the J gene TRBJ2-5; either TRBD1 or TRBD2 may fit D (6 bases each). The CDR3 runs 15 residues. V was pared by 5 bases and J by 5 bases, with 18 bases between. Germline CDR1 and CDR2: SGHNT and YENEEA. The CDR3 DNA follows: TGTGCCAGCAGCCGCACTATTGGGGGGCTGGAGACCCAGTACTTC. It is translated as CASSRTIGGLETQYF.

CDR3 loop: CASSLVGGNTEAFF. The DNA of the CDR3 is TGTGCCAGCAGCTTAGTGGGGGGGAACACTGAAGCTTTCTTT. This chain joins TRBV11-2 and TRBJ1-1; D might be TRBD1 (5 bases). V lost 1 base to trimming and J lost 1 base, with 7 bases between them. Germline V CDR1 and CDR2: SGHAT, FQNNGV. This CDR3 spans 14 amino acids.

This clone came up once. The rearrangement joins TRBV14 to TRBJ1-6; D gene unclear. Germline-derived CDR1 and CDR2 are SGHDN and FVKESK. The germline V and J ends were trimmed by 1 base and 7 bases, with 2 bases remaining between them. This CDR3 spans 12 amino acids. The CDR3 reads CASSQGNSPLHF. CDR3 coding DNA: TGTGCCAGCAGCCAAGGAAATTCACCCCTCCACTTT.

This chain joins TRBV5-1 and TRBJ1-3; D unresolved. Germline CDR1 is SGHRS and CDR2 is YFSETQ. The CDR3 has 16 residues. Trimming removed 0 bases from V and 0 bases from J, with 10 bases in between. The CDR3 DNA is TGCGCCAGCAGCTTGGTCGGGTCCGGCTCTGGAAACACCATATATTTT. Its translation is CASSLVGSGSGNTIYF.

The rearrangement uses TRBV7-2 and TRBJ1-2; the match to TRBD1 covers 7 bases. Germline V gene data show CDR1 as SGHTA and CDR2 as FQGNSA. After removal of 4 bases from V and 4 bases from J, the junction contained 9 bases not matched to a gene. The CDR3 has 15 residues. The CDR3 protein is CASSSGQPGGYGYTF. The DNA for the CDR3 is TGTGCCAGCAGCTCGGGACAGCCTGGAGGCTATGGCTACACCTTC. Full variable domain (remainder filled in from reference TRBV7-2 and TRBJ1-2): GAGVSQSPSNKVTEKGKDVELRCDPISGHTALYWYRQSLGQGLEFLIYFQGNSAPDKSGLPSDRFSAERTGGSVSTLTIQRTQQEDSAVYLCASSSGQPGGYGYTFGSGTRLTVV.

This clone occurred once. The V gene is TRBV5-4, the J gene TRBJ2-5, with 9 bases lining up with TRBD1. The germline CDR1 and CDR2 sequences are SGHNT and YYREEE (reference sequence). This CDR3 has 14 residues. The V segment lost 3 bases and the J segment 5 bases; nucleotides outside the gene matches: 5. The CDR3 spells CASSSGTGWETQYF. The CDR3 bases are TGTGCCAGCAGCTCCGGGACAGGGTGGGAGACCCAGTACTTC.

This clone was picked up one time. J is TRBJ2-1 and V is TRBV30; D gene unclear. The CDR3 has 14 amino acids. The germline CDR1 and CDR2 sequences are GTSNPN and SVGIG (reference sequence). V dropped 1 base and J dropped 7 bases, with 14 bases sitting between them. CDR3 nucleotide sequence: TGTGCCTGGAGTGGGGCAGGCCCGATAAATGAGCAGTTCTTC. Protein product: CAWSGAGPINEQFF.

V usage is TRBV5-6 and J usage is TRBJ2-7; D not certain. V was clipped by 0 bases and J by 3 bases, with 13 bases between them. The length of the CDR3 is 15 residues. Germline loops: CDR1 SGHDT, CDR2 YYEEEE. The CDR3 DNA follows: TGTGCCAGCAGCTTGGTGGTCTCCGATGACTACGAGCAGTACTTC. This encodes CASSLVVSDDYEQYF.

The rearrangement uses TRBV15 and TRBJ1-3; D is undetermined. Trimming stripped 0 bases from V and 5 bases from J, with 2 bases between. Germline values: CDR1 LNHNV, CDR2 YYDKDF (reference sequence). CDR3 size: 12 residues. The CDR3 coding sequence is TGTGCCACCAGCAGAGATAGAAACACCATATATTTT. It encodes CATSRDRNTIYF.

CDR3 DNA sequence: TGTGCCAGCAGCTTAGCCGGAGGGGATGGCTACACCTTC. It encodes CASSLAGGDGYTF. This rearrangement joins TRBV7-9 to TRBJ1-2; tentatively, D is TRBD1 (5 bases). Trimming removed 0 bases from V and 6 bases from J, with 8 bases in between. The CDR3 is made up of 13 amino acids. In germline, CDR1 is SEHNR, CDR2 FQNEAQ (reference sequence).

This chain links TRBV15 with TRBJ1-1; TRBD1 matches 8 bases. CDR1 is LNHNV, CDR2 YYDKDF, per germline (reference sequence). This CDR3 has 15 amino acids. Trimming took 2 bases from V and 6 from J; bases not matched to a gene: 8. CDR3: CATSRSRQGSSEAFF. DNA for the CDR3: TGTGCCACCAGCAGATCCCGACAGGGGAGTTCTGAAGCTTTCTTT. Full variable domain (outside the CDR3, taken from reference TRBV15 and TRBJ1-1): DAMVIQNPRYQVTQFGKPVTLSCSQTLNHNVMYWYQQKSSQAPKLLFHYYDKDFNNEADTPDNFQSRRPNTSFCFLDIRSPGLGDTAMYLCATSRSRQGSSEAFFGQGTRLTVV.

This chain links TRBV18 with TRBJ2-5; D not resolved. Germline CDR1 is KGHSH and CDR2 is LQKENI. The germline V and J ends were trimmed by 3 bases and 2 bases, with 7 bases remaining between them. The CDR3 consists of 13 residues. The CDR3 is CASSPEEQETQYF. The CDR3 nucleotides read TGTGCCAGCTCACCCGAGGAACAAGAGACCCAGTACTTC.

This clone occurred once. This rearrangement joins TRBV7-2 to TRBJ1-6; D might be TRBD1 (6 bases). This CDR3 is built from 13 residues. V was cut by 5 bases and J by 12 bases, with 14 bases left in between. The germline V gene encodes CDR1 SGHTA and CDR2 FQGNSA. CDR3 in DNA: TGTGCCAGCAGCCCGAATATACAGGGACCCCTCCACTTT. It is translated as CASSPNIQGPLHF.

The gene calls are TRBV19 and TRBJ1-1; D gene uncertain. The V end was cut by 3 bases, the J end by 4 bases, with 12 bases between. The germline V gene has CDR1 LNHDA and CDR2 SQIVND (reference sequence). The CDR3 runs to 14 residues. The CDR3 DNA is TGTGCCAGTAGTATGTCCGGGGAGATCACTGAAGCTTTCTTT. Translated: CASSMSGEITEAFF.

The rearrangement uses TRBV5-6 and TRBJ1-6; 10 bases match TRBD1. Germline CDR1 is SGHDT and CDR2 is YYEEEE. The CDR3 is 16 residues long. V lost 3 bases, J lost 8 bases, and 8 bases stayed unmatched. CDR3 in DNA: TGTGCCAGCAGCTCCGGGACAGGGGACGCGGATTCACCCCTCCACTTT. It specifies CASSSGTGDADSPLHF.

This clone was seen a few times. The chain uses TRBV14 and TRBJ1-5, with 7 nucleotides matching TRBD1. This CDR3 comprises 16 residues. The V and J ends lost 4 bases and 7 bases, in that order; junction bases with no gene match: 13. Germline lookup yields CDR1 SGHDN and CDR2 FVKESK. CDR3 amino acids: CASSPRPLSGGQPQHF. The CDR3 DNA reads TGTGCCAGCAGCCCCAGACCCTTGTCAGGGGGGCAGCCCCAGCATTTT.

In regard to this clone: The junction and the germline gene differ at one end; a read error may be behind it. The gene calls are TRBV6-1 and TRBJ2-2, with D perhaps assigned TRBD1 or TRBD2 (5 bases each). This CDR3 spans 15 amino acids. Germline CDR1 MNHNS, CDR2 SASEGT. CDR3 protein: CASSEGTPNTGELFF. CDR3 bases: TGTGCCAGCAGCGAAGGGACGCCGAACACCGGGGAGCTGTTTTTT.

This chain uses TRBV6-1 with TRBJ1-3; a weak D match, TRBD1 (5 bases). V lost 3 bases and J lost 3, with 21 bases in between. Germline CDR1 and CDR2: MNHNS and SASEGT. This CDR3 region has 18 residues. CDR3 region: CASSEFAPRRGFGNTIYF. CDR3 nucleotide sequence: TGTGCCAGCAGTGAGTTCGCCCCAAGGAGGGGATTTGGAAACACCATATATTTT.

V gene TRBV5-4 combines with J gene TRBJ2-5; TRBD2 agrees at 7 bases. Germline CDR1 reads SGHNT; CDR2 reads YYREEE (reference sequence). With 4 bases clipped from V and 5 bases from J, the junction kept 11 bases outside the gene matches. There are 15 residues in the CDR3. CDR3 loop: CASSPGLVPSETQYF. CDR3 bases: TGTGCCAGCAGCCCCGGACTAGTACCCTCCGAGACCCAGTACTTC. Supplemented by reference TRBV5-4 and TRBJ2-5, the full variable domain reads ETGVTQSPTHLIKTRGQQVTLRCSSQSGHNTVSWYQQALGQGPQFIFQYYREEENGRGNFPPRFSGLQFPNYSSELNVNALELDDSALYLCASSPGLVPSETQYFGPGTRLLVL.

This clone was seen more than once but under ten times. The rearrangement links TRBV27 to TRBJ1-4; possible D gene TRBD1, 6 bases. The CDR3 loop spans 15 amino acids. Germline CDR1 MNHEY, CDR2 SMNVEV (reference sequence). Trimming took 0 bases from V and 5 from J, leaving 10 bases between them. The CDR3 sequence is CASSLSERGNEKLFF. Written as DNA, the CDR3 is TGTGCCAGCAGTTTATCGGAAAGGGGGAATGAAAAACTGTTTTTT.

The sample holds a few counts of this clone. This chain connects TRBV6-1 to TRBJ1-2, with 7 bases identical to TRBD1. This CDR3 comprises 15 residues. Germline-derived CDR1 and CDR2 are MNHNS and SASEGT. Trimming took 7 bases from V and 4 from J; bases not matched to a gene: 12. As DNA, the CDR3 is TGTGCCAGCACATGGGGGACAGCGGCTGGCTATGGCTACACCTTC. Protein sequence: CASTWGTAAGYGYTF.

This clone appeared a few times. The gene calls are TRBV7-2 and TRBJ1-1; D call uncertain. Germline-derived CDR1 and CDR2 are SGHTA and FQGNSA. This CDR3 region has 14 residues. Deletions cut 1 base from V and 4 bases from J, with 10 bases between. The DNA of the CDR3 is TGTGCCAGCAGCTTAGGGTCTTCGGGCACTGAAGCTTTCTTT. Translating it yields CASSLGSSGTEAFF.

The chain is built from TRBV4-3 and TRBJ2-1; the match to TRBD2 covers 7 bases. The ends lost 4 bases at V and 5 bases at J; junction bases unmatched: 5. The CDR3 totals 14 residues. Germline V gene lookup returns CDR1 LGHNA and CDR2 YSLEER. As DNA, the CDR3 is TGCGCCAGCAGCCCTTATCTAGCGGACAATGAGCAGTTCTTC. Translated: CASSPYLADNEQFF.

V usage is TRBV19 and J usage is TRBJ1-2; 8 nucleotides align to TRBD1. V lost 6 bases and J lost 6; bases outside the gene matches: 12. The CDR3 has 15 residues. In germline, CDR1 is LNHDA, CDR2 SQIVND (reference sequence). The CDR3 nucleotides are TGTGCCAGTAGGGGAACTGACAGGGGAAATGATGGCTACACCTTC. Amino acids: CASRGTDRGNDGYTF.

The CDR3 DNA follows: TGTGCCAGCACCTCGGGGACAGGGAAAGATCAGCCCCAGCATTTT. Amino acids: CASTSGTGKDQPQHF. The chain joins TRBV28 to TRBJ1-5; TRBD1 agrees at 9 bases. The germline gives CDR1 MDHEN, CDR2 SYDVKM. J gave up 5 bases and V 7 bases, and 9 bases lay outside the gene matches. The CDR3 runs 15 residues.

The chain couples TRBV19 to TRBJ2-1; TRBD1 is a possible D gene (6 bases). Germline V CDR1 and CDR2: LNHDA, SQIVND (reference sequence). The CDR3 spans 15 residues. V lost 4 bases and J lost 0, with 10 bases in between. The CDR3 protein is CASSTGTSSYNEQFF. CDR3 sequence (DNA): TGTGCCAGTAGTACCGGGACAAGCTCCTACAATGAGCAGTTCTTC.